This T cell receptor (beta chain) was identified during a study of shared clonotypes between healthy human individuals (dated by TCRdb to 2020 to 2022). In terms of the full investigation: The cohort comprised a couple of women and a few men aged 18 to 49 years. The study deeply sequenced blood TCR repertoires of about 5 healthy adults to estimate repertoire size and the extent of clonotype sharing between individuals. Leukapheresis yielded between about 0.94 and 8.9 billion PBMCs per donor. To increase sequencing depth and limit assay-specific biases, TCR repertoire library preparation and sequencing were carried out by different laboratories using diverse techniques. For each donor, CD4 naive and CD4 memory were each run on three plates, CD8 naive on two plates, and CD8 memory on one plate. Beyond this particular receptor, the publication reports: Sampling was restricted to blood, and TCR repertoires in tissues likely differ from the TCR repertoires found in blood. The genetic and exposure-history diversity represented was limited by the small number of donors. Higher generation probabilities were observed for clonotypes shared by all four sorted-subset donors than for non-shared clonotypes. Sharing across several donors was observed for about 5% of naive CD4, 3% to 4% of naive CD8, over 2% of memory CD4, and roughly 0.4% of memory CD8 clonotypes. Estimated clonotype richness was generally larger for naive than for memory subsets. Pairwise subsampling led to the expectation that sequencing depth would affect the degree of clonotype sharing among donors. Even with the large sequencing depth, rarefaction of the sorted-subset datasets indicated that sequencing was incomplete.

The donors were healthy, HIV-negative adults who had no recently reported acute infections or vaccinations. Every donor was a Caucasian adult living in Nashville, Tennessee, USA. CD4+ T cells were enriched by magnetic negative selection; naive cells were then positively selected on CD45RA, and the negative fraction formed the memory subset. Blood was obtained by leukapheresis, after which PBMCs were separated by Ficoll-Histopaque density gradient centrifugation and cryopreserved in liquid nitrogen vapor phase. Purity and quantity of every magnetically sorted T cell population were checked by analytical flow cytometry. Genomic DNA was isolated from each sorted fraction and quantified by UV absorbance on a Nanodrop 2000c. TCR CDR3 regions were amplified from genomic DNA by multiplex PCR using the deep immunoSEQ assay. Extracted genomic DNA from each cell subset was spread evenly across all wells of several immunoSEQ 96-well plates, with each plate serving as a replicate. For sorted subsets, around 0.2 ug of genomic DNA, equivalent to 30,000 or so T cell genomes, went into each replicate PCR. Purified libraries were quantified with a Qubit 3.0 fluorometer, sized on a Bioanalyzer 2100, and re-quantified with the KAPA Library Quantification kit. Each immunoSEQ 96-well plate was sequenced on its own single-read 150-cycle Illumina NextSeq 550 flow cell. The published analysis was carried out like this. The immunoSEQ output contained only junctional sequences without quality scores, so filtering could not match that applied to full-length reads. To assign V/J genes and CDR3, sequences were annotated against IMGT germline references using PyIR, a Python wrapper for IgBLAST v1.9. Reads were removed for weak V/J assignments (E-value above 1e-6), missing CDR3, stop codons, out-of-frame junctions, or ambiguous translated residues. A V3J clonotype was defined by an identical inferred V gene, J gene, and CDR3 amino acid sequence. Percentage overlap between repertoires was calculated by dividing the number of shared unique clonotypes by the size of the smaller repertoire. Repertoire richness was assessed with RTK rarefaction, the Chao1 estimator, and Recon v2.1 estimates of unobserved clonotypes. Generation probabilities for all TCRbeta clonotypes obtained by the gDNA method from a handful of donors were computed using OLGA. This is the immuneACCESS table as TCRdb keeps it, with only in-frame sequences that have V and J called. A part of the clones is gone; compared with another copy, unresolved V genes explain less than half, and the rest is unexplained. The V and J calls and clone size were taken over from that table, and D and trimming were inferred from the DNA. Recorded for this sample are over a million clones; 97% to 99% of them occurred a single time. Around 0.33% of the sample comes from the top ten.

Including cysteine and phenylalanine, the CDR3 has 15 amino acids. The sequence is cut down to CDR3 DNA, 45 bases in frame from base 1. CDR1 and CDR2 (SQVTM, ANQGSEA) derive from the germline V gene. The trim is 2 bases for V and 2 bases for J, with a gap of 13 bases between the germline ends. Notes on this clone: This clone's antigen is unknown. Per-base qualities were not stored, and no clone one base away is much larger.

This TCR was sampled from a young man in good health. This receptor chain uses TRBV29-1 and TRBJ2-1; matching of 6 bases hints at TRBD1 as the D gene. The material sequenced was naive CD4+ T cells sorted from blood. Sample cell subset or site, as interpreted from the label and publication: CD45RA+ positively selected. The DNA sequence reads TGCAGCGTTGAATGGCATTGGGACACCTACAATGAGCAGTTCTTC. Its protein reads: CSVEWHWDTYNEQFF.